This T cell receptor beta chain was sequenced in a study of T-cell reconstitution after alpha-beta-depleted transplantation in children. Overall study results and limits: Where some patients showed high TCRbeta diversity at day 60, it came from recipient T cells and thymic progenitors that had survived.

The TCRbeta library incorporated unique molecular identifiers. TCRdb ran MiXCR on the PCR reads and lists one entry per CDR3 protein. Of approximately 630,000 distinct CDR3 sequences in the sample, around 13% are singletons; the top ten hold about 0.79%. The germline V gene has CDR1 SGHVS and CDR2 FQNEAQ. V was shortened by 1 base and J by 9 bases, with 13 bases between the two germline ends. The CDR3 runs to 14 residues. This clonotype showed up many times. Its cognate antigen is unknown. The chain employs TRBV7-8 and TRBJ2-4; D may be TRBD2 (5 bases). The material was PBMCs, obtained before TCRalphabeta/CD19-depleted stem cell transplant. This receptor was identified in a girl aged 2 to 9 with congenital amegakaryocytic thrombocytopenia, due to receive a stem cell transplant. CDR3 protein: CASSLGWASGIQYF. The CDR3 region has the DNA TGTGCCAGCAGCTTAGGATGGGCGAGCGGCATTCAGTACTTC.